Each of the 6 T cell receptor beta chains below was sequenced from the same sample in a study of blood T cell repertoires in COVID-19. The repertoire was sequenced with immunoSEQ multiplex PCR; TCRdb's copy has only in-frame clones and lacks some. The repertoire holds over 150,000 clones, with roughly four fifths as singletons. Sequenced input: peripheral blood. All receptors come from a woman at least 80 years old with COVID-19, enrolled during active disease.

The chain has TRBV5-1 and TRBJ2-7; D is unresolved. V was clipped by 2 bases and J by 2 bases, with 8 bases between them. Germline V gives CDR1 SGHRS, CDR2 YFSETQ. The CDR3 is made up of 13 amino acids. CDR3 DNA: TGCGCCAGCAGCTTACGTTACACCTACGAGCAGTACTTC. Its translation: CASSLRYTYEQYF.

This chain joins TRBV9 and TRBJ2-7, with D tentatively TRBD2 (6 bases). V shed 0 bases and J shed 9 bases, with 19 bases lying between them. Germline assignment: CDR1 SGDLS and CDR2 YYNGEE. This CDR3 region has 15 residues. This CDR3 is CASSVAGGTRPTQYF. The CDR3 DNA follows: TGTGCCAGCAGCGTAGCTGGAGGGACCCGGCCTACGCAGTACTTC.

CDR3 nucleotide sequence: TGTGCCAGCAGTCGGACTAGCCTAGAGACCCAGTACTTC. This codes for CASSRTSLETQYF. The gene calls are TRBV6-2 or TRBV6-3 and TRBJ2-5, with 8 bases lining up with TRBD2. The CDR3 totals 13 residues. With V trimmed by 5 bases and J by 4 bases, 3 bases remained unmatched. Germline values: CDR1 MNHEY, CDR2 SVGEGT.

The rearrangement uses TRBV27 and TRBJ1-5; a weak D match, TRBD1 (6 bases). This CDR3 comprises 14 residues. Trimming stripped 4 bases from V and 6 bases from J, with 13 bases between. Germline CDR1 reads MNHEY; CDR2 reads SMNVEV (reference sequence). CDR3 loop: CASSSRDKLQPQHF. For the CDR3, the DNA is TGTGCCAGCAGTTCCCGGGACAAGCTTCAGCCCCAGCATTTT.

This chain links TRBV30 with TRBJ2-3, with D maybe TRBD1 (5 bases). Trimming cost V 3 bases and J 4 bases, with 11 bases left between them. Germline lookup yields CDR1 GTSNPN and CDR2 SVGIG (reference sequence). This CDR3 is 13 amino acids long. CDR3 protein: CAWSRQGPDTQYF. The CDR3 DNA reads as TGTGCCTGGAGCAGGCAGGGCCCAGATACGCAGTATTTT.

The rearrangement links TRBV10-1 to TRBJ1-4; TRBD1 agrees at 7 bases. The CDR3 is 11 amino acids. Germline trimming cut 9 bases from V and 9 bases from J; bases unmatched to any gene: 4. Germline V CDR1 and CDR2: WNHNN, SYGVQD (reference sequence). The CDR3 DNA follows: TGCGCCAGTCAGGGGGACAAAAAACTGTTTTTT. This codes for CASQGDKKLFF.